The TCR beta chain described here comes from a study of CXCR3-negative and CXCR3-positive naive CD8 T cells. As to this clonotype: Its antigen remains unknown.

Study results and limitations: Naive cells with CXCR3 showed TRB CDR3s that were more hydrophobic than those in CXCR3-negative naive cells.

The authors made the TRB cDNA libraries by 5' RACE using UMI labels. TCRdb re-called the 5' RACE reads; one entry per CDR3 protein, DNA not given. Its clone listing holds roughly 45,000 distinct CDR3 sequences. The V gene's germline CDR1 is SQVTM and CDR2 ANQGSEA. This CDR3 is built from 14 residues. The sequenced material came from naive CXCR3- CD8+ T cells from blood. The subset: CD45RO-CCR7+CD27+CD95- naive CD8+ T cells lacking CXCR3 (TNR3-). V gene TRBV29-1 combines with J gene TRBJ2-5. The sequence came from a human donor in good health. Some clones in this sample may be carry-over from other donors' samples. CDR3 region: CSLIGIDFQETQYF.